These T cell receptor beta chains were read from a single sample in a study of identifying expanded T cells in peripheral blood. The data were produced by immunoSEQ multiplex PCR, yet TCRdb's version contains in-frame clones alone and is incomplete. The table has some 81,000 clones, roughly 86% seen once. Sequencing used blood. These receptors originate from a person between 18 and 75 years old in good health. The CDR3 runs from the conserved cysteine through the conserved F or W. The D gene is left open where the match is weak. Some rows have no size entry. The others give once, few or many, or a class for an expanded clone.

v_call	d_call	j_call	clone_size	cdr3_nt	cdr3_aa
TRBV11-3	TRBD2	TRBJ2-3	few	TGTGCCAGCAGCTTAGGGACTAGCGGGCGCACAGATACGCAGTATTTT	CASSLGTSGRTDTQYF
TRBV11-2	TRBD2	TRBJ2-7	-	TGTGCCAGCAGCCAGGGTGGCGTGGGAGGGACCGACGAGCAGTACTTC	CASSQGGVGGTDEQYF
TRBV25-1	TRBD1	TRBJ2-5	once	TGTGCCAGCAGTGGGGACAGGGTGGGAGAGACCCAGTACTTC	CASSGDRVGETQYF
TRBV27	TRBD2	TRBJ2-1	-	TGTGCCAGCAGTTTAACGCCCCGGGGACTAGCGGGAGCAGGTGAGCAGTTCTTC	CASSLTPRGLAGAGEQFF
TRBV6-9	TRBD1	TRBJ2-2	-	TGTGCCAGCAGTTCGGCTATGCCGGGACAGGGAAACGGGTCGGGCACCGGGGAGCTGTTTTTT	CASSSAMPGQGNGSGTGELFF
TRBV9	-	TRBJ1-4	-	TGTGCCAGCAGTCAACAGGGAGGTGAAAAACTGTTTTTT	CASSQQGGEKLFF
TRBV19	-	TRBJ2-3	-	TGTGCCAGTAGTATGGACAACTGGGGAGATACGCAGTATTTT	CASSMDNWGDTQYF
TRBV9	-	TRBJ2-2	-	TGTGCCAGCAGCGTAGATGTCACCGGGGAGCTGTTTTTT	CASSVDVTGELFF
TRBV5-1	-	TRBJ2-1	-	TGCGCCAGCGGGGTAGCGTCTAGCTCCTACAATGAGCAGTTCTTC	CASGVASSSYNEQFF
TRBV5-6	-	TRBJ2-3	-	TGTGCCAGCAGCTTGTTGGGGCGAAGCACAGATACGCAGTATTTT	CASSLLGRSTDTQYF
TRBV5-4	-	TRBJ1-1	-	TGTGCCAGCAGCCCGACCCTTTTTGACACTGAAGCTTTCTTT	CASSPTLFDTEAFF
TRBV7-9	-	TRBJ2-2	-	TGTGCCAGCAGCCCGGACTCGAACACCGGGGAGCTGTTTTTT	CASSPDSNTGELFF
TRBV5-4	-	TRBJ2-3	-	TGTGCCAGCAGCACCTTTCAGGTTCGCGCTTACAGCACAGATACGCAGTATTTT	CASSTFQVRAYSTDTQYF
TRBV30	TRBD1	TRBJ2-5	-	TGTGCCTGGAGTGCAGGGGGCGTGGAGACCCAGTACTTC	CAWSAGGVETQYF
TRBV28	TRBD1	TRBJ2-7	-	TGTGCCAGCACTACAATAACGGTGGGGGACAGGGGCTCCTACGAGCAGTACTTC	CASTTITVGDRGSYEQYF
TRBV6-5	-	TRBJ2-7	-	TGTGCCAGCAGTTACGATGGGGTCTCCTCCTACGAGCAGTACTTC	CASSYDGVSSYEQYF
TRBV7-7	TRBD2	TRBJ2-5	-	TGTGCTAGCAGCCTTACTAGCGGGTCTAAACAAGAGACCCAGTACTTC	CASSLTSGSKQETQYF
TRBV6-5	-	TRBJ2-5	-	TGTGCCAGCAGTTACGGTGAGACCCAGTACTTC	CASSYGETQYF
TRBV7-2	TRBD2	TRBJ2-5	-	TGTGCCAGCAGCCCCCTAGCGGGAGGTGGGGAGACCCAGTACTTC	CASSPLAGGGETQYF
TRBV5-1	-	TRBJ2-1	once	TGCGCCAGCAGCTTCGGGGCCAATGAAATCAATGAGCAGTTCTTC	CASSFGANEINEQFF
TRBV5-4	-	TRBJ2-7	-	TGTGCCAGCAGCCTAGGCGGGATGTCCTACGAGCAGTACTTC	CASSLGGMSYEQYF
TRBV4-3	-	TRBJ1-2	-	TGCGCCAGCAGCCAAGGGCGGGGTCAGGTGGCTGGCTACACCTTC	CASSQGRGQVAGYTF
TRBV6-5	TRBD2	TRBJ2-1	-	TGTGCCAGCAGTTTATCCTCTAGCGGGAGGTCGCAAGGGCAGTTCTTC	CASSLSSSGRSQGQFF
TRBV18	-	TRBJ1-5	few	TGTGCCAGCTCACCTCCGGGGGGCAATCAGCCCCAGCATTTT	CASSPPGGNQPQHF
TRBV29-1	-	TRBJ1-1	-	TGCAGCGTGGGAGGACACTACTTGAACACTGAAGCTTTCTTT	CSVGGHYLNTEAFF
TRBV6-5	-	TRBJ2-5	once	TGTGCCAGCACTCCCAGGTTAGGGGAAGAGACCCAGTACTTC	CASTPRLGEETQYF
TRBV28	-	TRBJ2-2	-	TGTGCCAGCAGTTCATACCTTTATGGGACATCTTACACCGGGGAGCTGTTTTTT	CASSSYLYGTSYTGELFF
TRBV28	TRBD1	TRBJ2-7	-	TGTGCCAGCAGTTCTCCCTATCGACAGACAGGGGCGTTCCCCTCTTCCTACGAGCAGTACTTC	CASSSPYRQTGAFPSSYEQYF
TRBV4-1	-	TRBJ2-3	-	TGCGCCAGCAGCCAAGATAGTGTCCCGGGGGTTACGCAGTATTTT	CASSQDSVPGVTQYF
TRBV2	TRBD2	TRBJ2-3	-	TGTGCCAGCAGTGGTAGCGGGACCGTTACGCAGTATTTT	CASSGSGTVTQYF
TRBV5-6	-	TRBJ2-1	-	TGTGCCAGCAGGTTCCAGGGGGGCTGGGACAATGAGCAGTTCTTC	CASRFQGGWDNEQFF
TRBV7-9	-	TRBJ2-1	once	TGTGCCAGCAGCTTAGTTGGGCAGCCGCTTTTCAATGAGCAGTTCTTC	CASSLVGQPLFNEQFF
TRBV27	TRBD1	TRBJ2-5	-	TGTGCCAGCAGTTTGGACAGGGTGGGGGAGACCCAGTACTTC	CASSLDRVGETQYF
TRBV5-1	-	TRBJ2-2	-	TGCGCCAGCAGCTTGGCCGGCGGGGCGAACACCGGGGAGCTGTTTTTT	CASSLAGGANTGELFF
TRBV14	TRBD1	TRBJ1-4	-	TGTGCCAGCAGCCCGATATACCTTCCCAGGGGGCGCAGAAGGACGGAGTCTGAAAAACTGTTTTTT	CASSPIYLPRGRRRTESEKLFF
TRBV11-2	-	TRBJ2-1	few	TGTGCCAGCAGCTTAATCCGAGGTTCCTACAATGAGCAGTTCTTC	CASSLIRGSYNEQFF
TRBV6-5	-	TRBJ2-7	-	TGTGCCAGCAGTTACTTCGGGGGTGCCTACGAGCAGTACTTC	CASSYFGGAYEQYF
TRBV14	TRBD2	TRBJ2-7	-	TGTGCCAGCAGCCACCTAGCGGGAGGCCTTACCTACGAGCAGTACTTC	CASSHLAGGLTYEQYF
TRBV15	TRBD1	TRBJ1-1	-	TGTGCCACCAGCAGAACAAGACAGGGGACTGAAGCTTTCTTT	CATSRTRQGTEAFF
TRBV5-1	TRBD1	TRBJ2-2	few	TGCGCCAGCAACCTGGCCGGGACAGGGAACACCGGGGAGCTGTTTTTT	CASNLAGTGNTGELFF
TRBV7-2	TRBD1	TRBJ1-2	-	TGTGCCAGCCGCCTGACAGGGGATCGAAACTATGGCTACACCTTC	CASRLTGDRNYGYTF
TRBV7-9	-	TRBJ1-3	-	TGTGCCAGCAGTGATTGGACCTCTGGAAACACCATATATTTT	CASSDWTSGNTIYF
TRBV9	-	TRBJ1-2	-	TGTGCCAGCAGCGGGCAGACCTATGGCTACACCTTC	CASSGQTYGYTF
TRBV18	-	TRBJ2-5	-	TGTGCCAGCTCCGGGACCGGGCGAGTGGAGACCCAGTACTTC	CASSGTGRVETQYF
TRBV30	TRBD1	TRBJ1-2	-	TGTGCCTGGAGTGGAACAGGGGGGAGCTATGGCTACACCTTC	CAWSGTGGSYGYTF
TRBV7-8	-	TRBJ1-1	few	TGTGCCAGCAGCTTAGCGCTCGCTGAAGCTTTCTTT	CASSLALAEAFF
TRBV19	-	TRBJ2-7	-	TGTGCCAGTAGTGCGAGCTCCTACGAGCAGTACTTC	CASSASSYEQYF
TRBV4-3	-	TRBJ2-7	once	TGCGCCAGCAGCCCTGCGGCCAGCACCTACGAGCAGTACTTC	CASSPAASTYEQYF
TRBV15	TRBD1	TRBJ1-1	-	TGTGCCACCAGCAGGGACAGGGGGCGTACTGAAGCTTTCTTT	CATSRDRGRTEAFF
TRBV4-3	TRBD1	TRBJ1-1	-	TGCGCCAGCAGCACACAGGGGGTCGGCACTGAAGCTTTCTTT	CASSTQGVGTEAFF
TRBV5-6	TRBD2	TRBJ2-2	-	TGTGCCAGCAGCTTGGAAGCGGGAGTAAACACCGGGGAGCTGTTTTTT	CASSLEAGVNTGELFF
TRBV2	-	TRBJ1-1	-	TGTGCCAGCAGCCCCGGGAAGTTTCGGCGCGATACTGAAGCTTTCTTT	CASSPGKFRRDTEAFF